These T cell receptor beta chains were read from a single sample in a study of blood T cell repertoires in COVID-19. Measured with immunoSEQ multiplex PCR; TCRdb has only the in-frame clones, and not every one. Among 140,000 to 150,000 clones listed, approximately 88% were seen once. Sequencing input: peripheral blood. The source of these receptors is a man aged 55 to 69 with active or convalescent COVID-19. The CDR3 runs from the conserved cysteine through the conserved F or W. A D gene is named only where the DNA matches it firmly. Expanded clones get a size class; other rows say once, few or many, or leave the size out.

d_gene,abundance,v_gene,j_gene,CDR3nt,CDR3aa
NA,NA,TRBV2,TRBJ2-5,TGTGCCAGCAGCTTACAGGGATATGGGACCCAGTACTTC,CASSLQGYGTQYF
TRBD1,few,TRBV19,TRBJ1-5,TGTGCCAGTAGTATAGTGCGACAGGGGATGGGCAATCAGCCCCAGCATTTT,CASSIVRQGMGNQPQHF
TRBD1,once,TRBV2,TRBJ2-4,TGTGCCAGCACCCTCGGGGACAGGCGGAATACGGGCAAAAACATTCAGTACTTC,CASTLGDRRNTGKNIQYF
TRBD2,many,TRBV2,TRBJ2-7,TGTGCCAGCAGTGATTTTGGACTAGCGGGAGGGGGAAGGGGCTACGAGCAGTACTTC,CASSDFGLAGGGRGYEQYF
TRBD2,NA,TRBV18,TRBJ2-3,TGTGCCAGCTCACCACTCGAAGCGGGAGGAGATACGCAGTATTTT,CASSPLEAGGDTQYF
NA,NA,TRBV6-5,TRBJ1-4,TGTGCCAGCAGTCGGGGGGGGACCGGGGAAAAACTGTTTTTT,CASSRGGTGEKLFF
NA,NA,TRBV11-2,TRBJ1-2,TGTGCCAGCAGCTTAAGACAGGTCGGGTCCCTCGGGGGCTACACCTTC,CASSLRQVGSLGGYTF
NA,NA,TRBV5-5,TRBJ1-1,TGTGCCAGCAGCCAGACGGGCGGGGGTAGGGCTTTCTTT,CASSQTGGGRAFF
TRBD1,NA,TRBV5-1,TRBJ2-3,TGCGCCAGCAGCTTACAGGGGACAGATACGCAGTATTTT,CASSLQGTDTQYF
NA,NA,TRBV5-4,TRBJ2-3,TGTGCCAGCAGCTTGATCGGGACTAGCACAGATACGCAGTATTTT,CASSLIGTSTDTQYF
NA,NA,TRBV18,TRBJ1-3,TGTGCCAGCTCACCGAAAGCCGACTCTGGAAACACCATATATTTT,CASSPKADSGNTIYF
TRBD1,NA,TRBV20-1,TRBJ1-5,TGCAGTGCTAGTGACAGGGGAGTGCAGCCCCAGCATTTT,CSASDRGVQPQHF
NA,NA,TRBV7-9,TRBJ2-1,TGTGCCAGCAGCCCCAGCCGGCTAGGATACAATGAGCAGTTCTTC,CASSPSRLGYNEQFF
NA,NA,TRBV5-5,TRBJ2-7,TGTGCCAGCAGCGAGGCCACAGGATACTCCTACGAGCAGTACTTC,CASSEATGYSYEQYF
NA,NA,TRBV4-3,TRBJ2-1,TGCGCCAGCAGCCAAGAGCTAATCTATAATGAGCAGTTCTTC,CASSQELIYNEQFF
TRBD1,NA,TRBV5-1,TRBJ1-2,TGCGCCAGCACAATGACAGGGGGTTCCTATGGCTACACCTTC,CASTMTGGSYGYTF
NA,few,TRBV9,TRBJ1-1,TGTGCCAGCAGCGTAGAGGGCAGGGCGAACACTGAAGCTTTCTTT,CASSVEGRANTEAFF
TRBD1,NA,TRBV25-1,TRBJ2-1,TGTGCCAGCAGTAATCTTGGGACAGCCAGCTCCTACAATGAGCAGTTCTTC,CASSNLGTASSYNEQFF
TRBD1,NA,TRBV6-5,TRBJ1-1,TGTGCCAGCAGTTACTTGACAGGGTGGGGTGGCACTGAAGCTTTCTTT,CASSYLTGWGGTEAFF
NA,few,TRBV12-2,TRBJ2-1,TGTGCAAGTCGCTTAACCCGGGACAGGGGTGCCTACAATGAGCAGTTCTTC,CASRLTRDRGAYNEQFF
TRBD1,few,TRBV4-3,TRBJ1-6,TGCGCCAGCAGCCAAGCATTAGGGACAGGGAATTCACCCCTCCACTTT,CASSQALGTGNSPLHF
NA,NA,TRBV2,TRBJ1-5,TGTGCCAGCAGTTTCGGGGGGAATCAGCCCCAGCATTTT,CASSFGGNQPQHF
NA,NA,TRBV19,TRBJ1-2,TGTGCCAGTACCCAAGGGCCGGGGGTAGGTGGCTACACCTTC,CASTQGPGVGGYTF
NA,NA,TRBV11-2,TRBJ2-6,TGTGCCAGCAGCTTAGGGAGGGGGCGGTCAGTGGTAGGGGCCAACGTCCTGACTTTC,CASSLGRGRSVVGANVLTF
NA,NA,TRBV27,TRBJ2-1,TGTGCCAGCAGTCCCCTGAAGAGTAGCGCCATCGGTGAGCAGTTCTTC,CASSPLKSSAIGEQFF
TRBD1,NA,TRBV5-4,TRBJ1-1,TGTGCCAGCAGCCACGGACAGGGGGTGAACACTGAAGCTTTCTTT,CASSHGQGVNTEAFF
TRBD1,NA,TRBV24-1,TRBJ2-2,TGTGCCACCAGTGATCGGACAGGGGGGTACGGGGAGCTGTTTTTT,CATSDRTGGYGELFF
TRBD1,NA,TRBV28,TRBJ1-1,TGTGCCAGCAGTTACAGGGGAAACACTGAAGCTTTCTTT,CASSYRGNTEAFF
NA,few,TRBV3-1/TRBV3-2,TRBJ2-1,TGTGCCAGCAGCCAAGGGTTTAGTTCCCACTCTTCCTACAATGAGCAGTTCTTC,CASSQGFSSHSSYNEQFF
NA,NA,TRBV5-1,TRBJ2-2,TGCGCCAGCAGCCCGAGAGGGACAACGAACACCGGGGAGCTGTTTTTT,CASSPRGTTNTGELFF
NA,NA,TRBV28,TRBJ1-2,TGTGCCAGCAGTTTTCGTCGGCAGGGCTCTAACTATGGCTACACCTTC,CASSFRRQGSNYGYTF
NA,NA,TRBV5-1,TRBJ2-2,TGCGCCAGCAGGACGAGGGAGTATACCGGGGAGCTGTTTTTT,CASRTREYTGELFF
TRBD1,once,TRBV29-1,TRBJ2-7,TGCAGCGTTGATGCCGGACAGGGTTACGAGCAGTACTTC,CSVDAGQGYEQYF
NA,NA,TRBV7-2,TRBJ1-2,TGTGCCAGCAGCTTAGTTCGGGGATTGGACTATGGCTACACCTTC,CASSLVRGLDYGYTF
NA,NA,TRBV18,TRBJ1-2,TGTGCCAGCTCACCATCCGAGACCCGACTTGGCTACACCTTC,CASSPSETRLGYTF
NA,NA,TRBV30,TRBJ1-6,TGTGCCTGGAGTGTTGGAGGGCCCGCTCGGTCCCTCCACTTT,CAWSVGGPARSLHF
TRBD2,NA,TRBV6-5,TRBJ2-7,TGTGCCAGCAGAAACCCCGGGACTACCTACGAGCAGTACTTC,CASRNPGTTYEQYF
NA,NA,TRBV5-5,TRBJ1-5,TGTGCCAGCAGCTTGGGAGGGCAAAGCAATCAGCCCCAGCATTTT,CASSLGGQSNQPQHF
TRBD1,NA,TRBV3-1/TRBV3-2,TRBJ1-5,TGTGCCAGCAGCCACACAGGGGGCGAACAGCCCCAGCATTTT,CASSHTGGEQPQHF
TRBD2,NA,TRBV7-9,TRBJ2-3,TGTGCCAGCAGCCCGAAAGGATTAGCGGGACGCACAGATACGCAGTATTTT,CASSPKGLAGRTDTQYF
NA,NA,TRBV2,TRBJ2-1,TGTGCCAGCTCCGGAGTACTCTGGGATGAGCAGTTCTTC,CASSGVLWDEQFF
NA,many,TRBV6-2/TRBV6-3,TRBJ2-7,TGTGCCAGCAGTTACAGAGCGCGCGACGAGCAGTACTTC,CASSYRARDEQYF
TRBD2,NA,TRBV3-1/TRBV3-2,TRBJ2-1,TGTGCCAGCAGCCAAGAAAGTCTAGCGGGAAACCGTGAGCAGTTCTTC,CASSQESLAGNREQFF
NA,NA,TRBV7-2,TRBJ1-1,TGTGCCAGCAGCCCCGTGAGACTTCGGGAGGCTGAAGCTTTCTTT,CASSPVRLREAEAFF
TRBD1,NA,TRBV7-9,TRBJ1-6,TGTGCCAGCAGCTTAGAGGGGGCGAGGTCACCCCTCCACTTT,CASSLEGARSPLHF
NA,NA,TRBV20-1,TRBJ1-1,TGCAGTGCTCCTCATCTAAATGAAGCTTTCTTT,CSAPHLNEAFF
TRBD1,NA,TRBV9,TRBJ2-5,TGTGCCAGCAGCCTGGGACAGGGGGCATCGGAGACCCAGTACTTC,CASSLGQGASETQYF
TRBD2,NA,TRBV7-9,TRBJ2-1,TGTGCCAGCAGCTCCCCTGGCGGGAGGGTATGGTACAATGAGCAGTTCTTC,CASSSPGGRVWYNEQFF
TRBD1,NA,TRBV7-2,TRBJ1-4,TGTGCCAGCAGCGTGGGGGAATTGACAGGGCATGAAAAACTGTTTTTT,CASSVGELTGHEKLFF
TRBD1,NA,TRBV9,TRBJ2-5,TGTGCCAGCAGCGTAGGACAGGGGAGAGAGACCCAGTACTTC,CASSVGQGRETQYF
TRBD2,NA,TRBV30,TRBJ2-7,TGTGCCTGGAGTGGCGGGAGGGATTTCGAGCAGTACTTC,CAWSGGRDFEQYF